The 3 T cell receptor beta chains presented below share a single source sample, sequenced in a study of kidney transplant recipient with SARS-CoV-2 infection. TCRdb recomputed calls from the reads with MiXCR, one row per CDR3 protein. The repertoire holds 200,000 to 300,000 distinct CDR3 sequences, with 29% as singletons. Specimen: a blood sample, collected at baseline and around day 110 from a kidney transplant recipient. These receptors originate from a male patient in his 30s who had COVID-19 and was a kidney transplant recipient. The graft donor may be the source of some T cells.

Details on this clonotype: A much larger clone lies one base from this, so it may be a read error. The V call is TRBV5-5, the J call TRBJ2-2; TRBD2 aligns across 7 bases. CDR1 is SGHKS and CDR2 is YYEKEE in the germline V gene (reference sequence). This CDR3 region has 15 residues. CDR3 in amino acids: CTSSLGGRNTGELFF. CDR3 nucleotide sequence: TGTACCAGCAGCTTGGGAGGGAGGAACACCGGGGAGCTGTTTTTT.

This clonotype came up many times. J is TRBJ1-5 and V is TRBV7-8; 7 nucleotides align to TRBD1. Per germline, CDR1 SGHVS and CDR2 FQNEAQ. V shed 2 bases and J 0 bases; nucleotides not matched to a gene: 10. The CDR3 is made up of 18 amino acids. The CDR3 bases are TGTGCCAGCAGCTTAATCAGGCAGGGGGTGCATAGCAATCAGCCCCAGCATTTT. Protein product: CASSLIRQGVHSNQPQHF.

In the case of this clonotype: A much more abundant neighbour one base away suggests this may be a read error. This chain's CDR3 is CASSAGTGSTGANVRTF. As DNA, the CDR3 is TGTGCCAGTAGTGCCGGGACAGGGAGCACTGGGGCCAACGTCCGGACTTTC. The chain recombines TRBV19 with TRBJ2-6; 9 bases agree with TRBD1. Germline-derived CDR1 and CDR2 are LNHDA and SQIVND (reference sequence). This CDR3 comprises 17 residues.